This TCR beta chain was observed in a study of cytomegalovirus exposure and HLA in healthy donors. In the study overall: The roughly 120 validation repertoires matched the 650 to 850 first-cohort repertoires in platform, a later analysis reported. Study results and caveats: Rarity marked most TCR sequences, yet some public TCRs occurred in many donors.

Germline lookup yields CDR1 MGHRA and CDR2 YSYEKL. The CDR3 loop spans 16 amino acids. V was cut by 1 base and J by 6 bases, with 16 bases left in between. Clones were sequenced by immunoSEQ multiplex PCR, and TCRdb holds only the in-frame ones, with some missing. The repertoire has 100,000 to 150,000 clones, around 86% of them found once; the top ten carry approximately 2%. In the case of this clone: Its target is not known.

J is TRBJ2-1 and V is TRBV4-1, with a weak D call TRBD1 (6 bases). The sequenced material came from PBMCs. This receptor was taken from a woman between 18 and 30 years old in good health and CMV-seronegative. Here the CDR3 reads CASSQGLIRGSNEQFF. The CDR3 DNA reads TGCGCCAGCAGCCAAGGACTGATCAGGGGTAGCAATGAGCAGTTCTTC.